This record looks at one TCR beta chain sequence and its context. The data were obtained in a study of STAT5B mutations in CD4+ large granular lymphocyte leukemia. The assay was immunoSEQ multiplex PCR, and TCRdb's table has in-frame clones only and misses some. Of 40,000 to 45,000 clones in the sample, about 88% were seen once. The germline CDR1 and CDR2 sequences are SQVTM and ANQGSEA. V was clipped by 3 bases and J by 1 base, with 10 bases between them. The length of the CDR3 is 14 residues. The sample consisted of CD4+ T cells from blood buffy coats. The TCR was taken from a human donor in good health. V and J are TRBV29-1 and TRBJ2-1, with a possible D match to TRBD1 (6 bases). CDR3 sequence: CSVEGARSYNEQFF. DNA for the CDR3: TGCAGCGTTGAGGGGGCACGGTCCTACAATGAGCAGTTCTTC.